Presented here are 10 T cell receptor beta chains from one specimen sequenced in a study of shared clonotypes between healthy human individuals. TCRdb's table, derived via immunoSEQ multiplex PCR, lists solely in-frame clones and lacks some. In the table there are fewer than 1.8 million clones, about 98.5% of which are singletons. The sequenced material came from naive CD4+ T cells sorted from blood. The sample's subset: CD45RA+ positively selected. The receptors were sampled from a man aged 30 to 45 in good health.

This chain links TRBV4-3 with TRBJ1-2, with a possible D match to TRBD1 (5 bases). V shed 0 bases and J shed 4 bases, with 15 bases lying between them. CDR1 LGHNA and CDR2 YSLEER come from the germline V gene. The CDR3 has 16 residues. In DNA, the CDR3 is TGCGCCAGCAGCCAAGACTGGGGCTTCAACAGCTATGGCTACACCTTC. It translates to CASSQDWGFNSYGYTF.

The CDR3 spells CASRFTGHHEQYF. CDR3 DNA: TGTGCCAGCAGATTCACCGGGCACCACGAGCAGTACTTC. The chain joins TRBV28 to TRBJ2-7; D uncertain. The germline gives CDR1 MDHEN, CDR2 SYDVKM. Trimming took off 6 bases at V and 5 bases at J, with 14 bases between the two ends. The CDR3 length is 13 residues.

The rearrangement links TRBV25-1 to TRBJ1-3; unclear D gene. The CDR3 extends over 14 amino acids. Germline loops: CDR1 MGHDK, CDR2 SYGVNS. V was trimmed by 2 bases and J by 7 bases, leaving 12 bases between them. The CDR3 DNA reads as TGTGCCAGCAGTGAACGGAATTTAGTCAACACCATATATTTT. It translates to CASSERNLVNTIYF.

This clone was picked up a small number of times. The rearrangement joins TRBV19 to TRBJ2-3; 8 bases match TRBD2. Germline V gene data show CDR1 as LNHDA and CDR2 as SQIVND (reference sequence). The CDR3 runs 17 residues. V shed 9 bases, J shed 0 bases, and the junction held 14 bases outside the gene matches. This CDR3 reads CASRGTRKSSSTDTQYF. The CDR3 region has the DNA TGTGCCAGCCGTGGGACTAGGAAGTCTTCTAGCACAGATACGCAGTATTTT.

This sequence joins TRBV11-3 and TRBJ2-2, with D perhaps TRBD2 (6 bases). The CDR3 spans 16 residues. Germline V lookup: CDR1 SGHNT, CDR2 YENEEA. V lost 1 base, J lost 0 bases, and 9 bases lay in between. CDR3 DNA: TGTGCCAGCAGCTTAGGACTAGTCGCGAACACCGGGGAGCTGTTTTTT. Protein: CASSLGLVANTGELFF.

This sequence joins TRBV10-2 and TRBJ2-7; D is possibly TRBD2 (6 bases). V was trimmed by 6 bases and J by 6 bases, leaving 18 bases between them. The V gene's germline CDR1 is WSHSY and CDR2 SAAADI. CDR3 length: 14 residues. The CDR3 DNA reads as TGCGCCAGCAGCCACTTCCGGGAGACGGGCGAGCAGTACTTC. It encodes CASSHFRETGEQYF.

The chain joins TRBV11-2 to TRBJ2-7; 9 nucleotides align to TRBD1. Trimming took 6 bases from V and 0 from J; bases not matched to a gene: 6. This CDR3 has 15 amino acids. Germline assignment: CDR1 SGHAT and CDR2 FQNNGV. CDR3 sequence (DNA): TGTGCCAGCAGAGCCTTGGGACAGGGCTCCTACGAGCAGTACTTC. Its protein is CASRALGQGSYEQYF.

V usage is TRBV5-4 and J usage is TRBJ2-1, with 9 bases lining up with TRBD1. V dropped 4 bases and J dropped 3; count of bases not matched to a gene: 5. The CDR3 has 15 residues. Germline values: CDR1 SGHNT, CDR2 YYREEE (reference sequence). CDR3 in amino acids: CASSTGTGNYNEQFF. CDR3 DNA: TGTGCCAGCAGCACCGGGACAGGGAACTACAATGAGCAGTTCTTC.

This clone was picked up one time. V usage is TRBV7-8 and J usage is TRBJ2-2; unclear D gene. V was cut by 0 bases and J by 3 bases, with 2 bases left in between. Germline V gene data show CDR1 as SGHVS and CDR2 as FQNEAQ. This CDR3 has 13 residues. CDR3 amino acids: CASSLADTGELFF. The CDR3 bases are TGTGCCAGCAGCTTAGCGGACACCGGGGAGCTGTTTTTT.

The chain combines TRBV23-1 with TRBJ2-1; D might be TRBD1 or TRBD2, each matching 5 bases. TRBV23-1 is given ORF status, its function remaining uncertain. This CDR3 region has 19 residues. Trimming took off 3 bases at V and 5 bases at J, with 26 bases between the two ends. CDR3 nucleotide sequence: TGCGCCAGCAGTCATACCGGGACGGCCGACTCGTCTAGAAACAATGAGCAGTTCTTC. It translates to CASSHTGTADSSRNNEQFF.